The present T cell receptor (beta chain) was sequenced within a study of blood T cell repertoires in COVID-19. About the research overall: Acute-phase and convalescent COVID-19 samples originated in the United States, Italy and Spain. T cells, B-cell-depleted T cells, or PBMCs provided the cDNA or gDNA that served as material.

Original methodology: It was from reference gene primer amplification that nucleated cell counts were estimated. Data came from immunoSEQ multiplex PCR; TCRdb stores just in-frame clones and leaves some out. D and trimming come from the DNA, and the V and J calls and clone size come from that table. The sample has roughly 140,000 clones, roughly 82% seen once. This receptor was obtained from a woman in her fifties or sixties with acute or convalescent COVID-19. The sequencing sample was made of peripheral blood.

In DNA form, the CDR3 reads TGTGCCAGCAGCATCCTAGCGGGAACCTACAATGAGCAGTTCTTC. Residues: CASSILAGTYNEQFF. V gene TRBV7-3 combines with J gene TRBJ2-1, with 9 positions matching TRBD2. V was clipped by 5 bases and J by 2 bases; unmatched bases: 4. The CDR3 extends over 15 amino acids. Germline loops: CDR1 SGHTA, CDR2 FQGTGA. The full variable domain, with the rest looked up from reference TRBV7-3 and TRBJ2-1, is GAGVSQTPSNKVTEKGKYVELRCDPISGHTALYWYRQSLGQGPEFLIYFQGTGAADDSGLPNDRFFAVRPEGSVSTLKIQRTERGDSAVYLCASSILAGTYNEQFFGPGTRLTVL.